What follows is one T cell receptor (beta chain) and its context. These data originate in a study of long-term antiretroviral therapy in people with HIV. Survey level was the resolution at which the v3.0 immunoSEQ assay ran. Generated by immunoSEQ multiplex PCR, the TCRdb table keeps only in-frame clones and is missing some. The table has 30,000 to 40,000 clones, 97% seen once. CDR1 and CDR2 from the germline V gene are LGHNA and YNFKEQ. The V and J ends lost 3 bases and 7 bases respectively, with 13 bases between them. There are 14 residues in the CDR3. This chain connects TRBV4-2 to TRBJ2-1; TRBD2 is a possible D gene (5 bases). This TCR came from a man under 40 with HIV. Source: unsorted PBMCs, taken 6.9 years after starting antiretroviral therapy. The CDR3: CASSQASGGNEQFF. The CDR3 region has the DNA TGTGCCAGCAGCCAGGCTTCGGGCGGGAATGAGCAGTTCTTC.